This TCR beta chain was sequenced in a study of cytomegalovirus exposure and HLA in healthy donors. The CDR3 sequence is 14 residues long. The trim removed 1 base at V and 12 bases at J, leaving 7 bases unmatched. Germline CDR1 is SGHRS and CDR2 is YFSETQ. It was with 60 Vbeta and 13 Jbeta primers that the PCR ran. Only in-frame clones appear in the TCRdb table, and some are missing; sequencing was by immunoSEQ multiplex PCR. Altogether under 200,000 clones are present, roughly 80% being singletons, with the ten largest covering roughly 7.6%. This chain connects TRBV5-1 to TRBJ1-6, with 7 bases identical to TRBD1. The source material was PBMCs. This receptor was taken from a woman aged 30 to 39 in good health and CMV-seropositive. The CDR3 protein is CASSLNTGEQPLHF. DNA of the CDR3: TGCGCCAGCAGCTTGAATACAGGGGAGCAACCCCTCCACTTT.